The T cell receptor beta chain described here comes from a study of tumor-infiltrating lymphocytes in primary liver carcinoma. Production of TCR beta cDNA used around 500 ng total RNA together with a constant-region primer. What produced the TCR beta libraries was three nested multiplex PCR rounds using slightly modified ARM-PCR. Running around 9 cycles apiece, the first two PCR rounds relied on TRBV1-TRBV30 forward primers together with a C-beta reverse primer. TCRdb analysed the multiplex PCR reads with MiXCR anew, one entry per CDR3 protein. This table holds fewer than 250,000 distinct CDR3 sequences, almost 65% found once. The researchers obtained blood RNA from unsorted whole blood and also extracted germline DNA. The CDR3 runs 13 residues. CDR1 and CDR2 from the germline V gene are SQVTM and ANQGSEA. Trimming stripped 5 bases from V and 0 bases from J, with 8 bases between. Comments on this clonotype: In this CDR3 the conserved last residue, phenylalanine or tryptophan, is missing, so a read error is likely.

The chain uses TRBV29-1 and TRBJ1-5; tentatively, D is TRBD1 (5 bases). The sample was peripheral blood. This clonotype was obtained from a woman aged 60-75 years with primary liver carcinoma and hepatitis B virus infection. The CDR3 DNA reads TGCAGCGTTTCAGGGAATAGCAATCAGCCCCAGCATCTT. It codes for CSVSGNSNQPQHL.